The following is a TCR beta chain sequence with its context. Its antigen is undetermined. The sample belongs to a study of cytomegalovirus exposure and HLA in healthy donors. Broader study findings: Earlier analysis found most TCR beta V segments productive about 87% or about 30% of the time.

The V gene's germline CDR1 is KGHSH and CDR2 LQKENI. V shed 4 bases, J shed 0 bases, and the junction held 3 bases outside the gene matches. This CDR3 spans 15 amino acids. Amplification used 60 Vbeta primers and 13 Jbeta primers. Measured with immunoSEQ multiplex PCR; TCRdb has only the in-frame clones, and not every one. The table lists approximately 150,000 clones. This chain connects TRBV18 to TRBJ1-1, with TRBD1 identical over 9 bases. The TCR sequence derives from a male donor in good health and CMV-seronegative. Sequenced material: PBMCs. CDR3 protein: CASSRDRDLNTEAFF. CDR3 bases: TGTGCCAGCTCACGGGACAGGGACTTGAACACTGAAGCTTTCTTT.